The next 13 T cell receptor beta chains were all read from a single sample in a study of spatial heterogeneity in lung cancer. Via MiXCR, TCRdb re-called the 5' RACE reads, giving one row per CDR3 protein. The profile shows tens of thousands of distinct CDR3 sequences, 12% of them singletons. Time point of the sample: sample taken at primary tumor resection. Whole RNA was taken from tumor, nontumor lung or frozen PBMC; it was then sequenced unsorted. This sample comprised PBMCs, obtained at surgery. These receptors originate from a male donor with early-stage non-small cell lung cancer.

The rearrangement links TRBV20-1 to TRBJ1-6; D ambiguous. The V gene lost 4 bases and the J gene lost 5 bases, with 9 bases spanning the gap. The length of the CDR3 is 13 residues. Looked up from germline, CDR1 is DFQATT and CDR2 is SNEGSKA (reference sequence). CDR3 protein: CSATAGNNSPLHF. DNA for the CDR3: TGCAGTGCTACGGCGGGGAATAATTCACCCCTCCACTTT.

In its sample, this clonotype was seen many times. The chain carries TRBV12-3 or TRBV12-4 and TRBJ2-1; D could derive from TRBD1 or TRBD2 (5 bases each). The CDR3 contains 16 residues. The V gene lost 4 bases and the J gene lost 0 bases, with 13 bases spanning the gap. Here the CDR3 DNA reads TGTGCCAGCAGTTGGGACGGCATAAGCTCCTACAATGAGCAGTTCTTC. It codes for CASSWDGISSYNEQFF.

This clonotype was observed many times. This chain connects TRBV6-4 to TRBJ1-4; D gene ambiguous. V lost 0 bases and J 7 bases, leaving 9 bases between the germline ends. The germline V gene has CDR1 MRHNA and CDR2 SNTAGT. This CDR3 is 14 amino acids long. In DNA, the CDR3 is TGTGCCAGCAGTGACTCGAGACGGGGTGAAAAACTGTTTTTT. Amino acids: CASSDSRRGEKLFF.

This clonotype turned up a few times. The CDR3 spells CASSADGGIEETQYF. CDR3 in DNA: TGTGCCAGCAGCGCGGACGGAGGGATAGAGGAGACCCAGTACTTC. This chain links TRBV5-4 with TRBJ2-5, with TRBD2 as a possible D gene (6 bases). Germline values: CDR1 SGHNT, CDR2 YYREEE (reference sequence). Trimming removed 4 bases at V and 5 bases at J, with 18 bases between. The CDR3 is 15 residues long.

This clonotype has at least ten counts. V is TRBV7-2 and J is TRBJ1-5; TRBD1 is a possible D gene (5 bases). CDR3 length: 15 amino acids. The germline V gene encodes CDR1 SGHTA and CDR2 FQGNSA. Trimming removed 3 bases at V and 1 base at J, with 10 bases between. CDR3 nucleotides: TGTGCCAGCAGCTTGAGTGGGGGGAGCAATCAGCCCCAGCATTTT. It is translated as CASSLSGGSNQPQHF.

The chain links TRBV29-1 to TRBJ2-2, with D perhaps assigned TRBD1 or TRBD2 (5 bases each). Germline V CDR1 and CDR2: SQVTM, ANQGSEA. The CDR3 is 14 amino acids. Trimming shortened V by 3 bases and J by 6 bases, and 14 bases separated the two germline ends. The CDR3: CSVEAGAVPGELFF. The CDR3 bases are TGCAGCGTTGAGGCCGGGGCCGTCCCCGGGGAGCTGTTTTTT.

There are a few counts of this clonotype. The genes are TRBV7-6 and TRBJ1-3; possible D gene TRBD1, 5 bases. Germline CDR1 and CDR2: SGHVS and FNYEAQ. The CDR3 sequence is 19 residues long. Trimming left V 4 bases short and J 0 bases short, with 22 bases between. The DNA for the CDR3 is TGTGCCAGCAGCTCATTTGGACGGACAACTTCAGACTCTGGAAACACCATATATTTT. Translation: CASSSFGRTTSDSGNTIYF.

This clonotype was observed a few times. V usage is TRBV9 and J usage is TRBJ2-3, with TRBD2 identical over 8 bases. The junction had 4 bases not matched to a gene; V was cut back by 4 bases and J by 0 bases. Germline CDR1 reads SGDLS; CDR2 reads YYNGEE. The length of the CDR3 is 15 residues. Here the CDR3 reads CASSLIAGSTDTQYF. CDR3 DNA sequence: TGTGCCAGCAGCCTAATAGCGGGAAGCACAGATACGCAGTATTTT.

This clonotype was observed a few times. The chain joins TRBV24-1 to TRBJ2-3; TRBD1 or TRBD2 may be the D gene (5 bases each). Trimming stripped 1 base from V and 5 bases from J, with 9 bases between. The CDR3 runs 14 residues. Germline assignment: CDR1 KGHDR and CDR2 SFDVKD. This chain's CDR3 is CATSDFRDEDTQYF. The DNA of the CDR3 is TGTGCCACCAGTGATTTCCGGGACGAAGATACGCAGTATTTT.

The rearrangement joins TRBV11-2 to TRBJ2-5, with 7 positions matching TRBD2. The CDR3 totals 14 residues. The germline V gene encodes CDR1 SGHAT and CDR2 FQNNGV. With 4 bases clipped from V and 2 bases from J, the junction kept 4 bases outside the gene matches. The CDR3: CASSSWGGQETQYF. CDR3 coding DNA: TGTGCCAGCAGCTCTTGGGGAGGGCAAGAGACCCAGTACTTC. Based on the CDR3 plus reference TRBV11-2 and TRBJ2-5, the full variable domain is EAGVAQSPRYKIIEKRQSVAFWCNPISGHATLYWYQQILGQGPKLLIQFQNNGVVDDSQLPKDRFSAERLKGVDSTLKIQPAKLEDSAVYLCASSSWGGQETQYFGPGTRLLVL.

The CDR3 loop reads CASSEYGPPYNEQFF. CDR3 nucleotide sequence: TGTGCCAGCAGTGAATATGGCCCCCCCTACAATGAGCAGTTCTTC. V usage is TRBV6-1 and J usage is TRBJ2-1, with D hard to call. CDR3 length: 15 residues. Germline V lookup: CDR1 MNHNS, CDR2 SASEGT. V was trimmed by 2 bases and J by 2 bases, leaving 10 bases between them.

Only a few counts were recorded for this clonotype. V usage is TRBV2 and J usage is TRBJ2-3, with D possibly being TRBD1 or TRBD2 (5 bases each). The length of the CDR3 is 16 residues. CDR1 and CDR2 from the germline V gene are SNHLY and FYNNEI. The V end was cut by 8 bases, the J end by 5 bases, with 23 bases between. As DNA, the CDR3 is TGTGCCAGCGCCCCCCTGGGATACGGGGCGGGAGATACGCAGTATTTT. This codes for CASAPLGYGAGDTQYF.

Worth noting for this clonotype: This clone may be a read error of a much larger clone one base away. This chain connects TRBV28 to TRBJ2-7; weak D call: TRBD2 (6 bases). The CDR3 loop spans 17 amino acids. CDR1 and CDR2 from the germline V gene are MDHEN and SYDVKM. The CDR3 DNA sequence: TGTGCCAGCAGTTTATACCCCGGAGCTGCGGGGCCCTACGAGCAGCACTTC. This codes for CASSLYPGAAGPYEQHF.